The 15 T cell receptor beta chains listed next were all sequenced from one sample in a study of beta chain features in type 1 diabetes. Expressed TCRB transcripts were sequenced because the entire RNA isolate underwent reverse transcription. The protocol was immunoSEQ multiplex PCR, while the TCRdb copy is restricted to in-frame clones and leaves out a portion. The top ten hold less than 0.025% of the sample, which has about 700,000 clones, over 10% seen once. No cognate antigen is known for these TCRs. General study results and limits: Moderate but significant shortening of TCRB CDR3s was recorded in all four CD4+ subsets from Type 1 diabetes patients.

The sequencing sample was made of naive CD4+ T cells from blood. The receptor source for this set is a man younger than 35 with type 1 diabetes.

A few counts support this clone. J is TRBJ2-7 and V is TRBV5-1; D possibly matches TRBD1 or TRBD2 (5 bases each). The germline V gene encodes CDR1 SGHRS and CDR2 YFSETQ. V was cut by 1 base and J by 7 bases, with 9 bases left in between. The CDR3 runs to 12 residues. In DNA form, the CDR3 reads TGCGCCAGCAGCTTGACTGAGGGGGAGCAGTACTTC. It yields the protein CASSLTEGEQYF.

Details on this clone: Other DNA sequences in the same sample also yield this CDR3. The CDR3: CASSYSRNYGYTF. In DNA, the CDR3 is TGTGCCAGCAGTTACTCAAGGAACTATGGCTACACCTTC. The chain employs TRBV6-5 and TRBJ1-2; D uncertain. V was cut by 0 bases and J by 2 bases, with 4 bases left in between. CDR1 and CDR2 from the germline V gene are MNHEY and SVGAGI. CDR3 length: 13 amino acids.

CDR3 amino acids: CASSSASGGAYEQFF. CDR3 nucleotides: TGTGCCAGCAGCTCCGCTAGCGGGGGGGCATATGAGCAGTTCTTC. The chain combines TRBV11-3 with TRBJ2-1, with 12 bases fitting TRBD2. This CDR3 comprises 15 residues. Germline CDR1 is SGHNT and CDR2 is YENEEA. V shed 4 bases, J shed 8 bases, and the junction held 6 bases outside the gene matches.

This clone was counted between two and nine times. In nucleotides, the CDR3 is TGCAGCGTTAAAGGACTACTGCAAGAGACCCAGTACTTC. This sequence encodes CSVKGLLQETQYF. V usage is TRBV29-1 and J usage is TRBJ2-5; tentative D call: TRBD2 (6 bases). Deletions cut 5 bases from V and 2 bases from J, with 12 bases between. The germline V gene has CDR1 SQVTM and CDR2 ANQGSEA. This CDR3 is built from 13 residues. Variable domain in full (rest from reference TRBV29-1 and TRBJ2-5): SAVISQKPSRDICQRGTSLTIQCQVDSQVTMMFWYRQQPGQSLTLIATANQGSEATYESGFVIDKFPISRPNLTFSTLTVSNMSPEDSSIYLCSVKGLLQETQYFGPGTRLLVL.

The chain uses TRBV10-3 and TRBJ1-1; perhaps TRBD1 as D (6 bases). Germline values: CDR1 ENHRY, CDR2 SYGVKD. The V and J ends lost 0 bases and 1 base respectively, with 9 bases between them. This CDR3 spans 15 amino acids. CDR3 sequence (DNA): TGTGCCATCAGTGAGTCGGGCAGGGGGAACACTGAAGCTTTCTTT. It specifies CAISESGRGNTEAFF.

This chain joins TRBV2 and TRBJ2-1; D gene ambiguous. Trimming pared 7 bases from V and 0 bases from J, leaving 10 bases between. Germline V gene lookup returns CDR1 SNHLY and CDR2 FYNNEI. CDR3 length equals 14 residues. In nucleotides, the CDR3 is TGTGCCAGCACCGATGGATTCTCCTACAATGAGCAGTTCTTC. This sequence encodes CASTDGFSYNEQFF.

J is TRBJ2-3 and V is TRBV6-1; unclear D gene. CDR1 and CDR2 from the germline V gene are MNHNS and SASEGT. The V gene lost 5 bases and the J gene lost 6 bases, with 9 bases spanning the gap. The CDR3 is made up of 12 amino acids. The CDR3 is CASSLLGDTQYF. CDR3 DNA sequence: TGTGCCAGCAGTCTCCTGGGGGATACGCAGTATTTT.

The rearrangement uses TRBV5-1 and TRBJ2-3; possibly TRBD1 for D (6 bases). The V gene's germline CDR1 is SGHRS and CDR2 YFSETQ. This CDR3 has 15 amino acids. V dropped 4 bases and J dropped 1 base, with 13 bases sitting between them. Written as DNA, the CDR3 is TGCGCCAGCAGCCGCGACAGGTTTGGCACAGATACGCAGTATTTT. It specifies CASSRDRFGTDTQYF.

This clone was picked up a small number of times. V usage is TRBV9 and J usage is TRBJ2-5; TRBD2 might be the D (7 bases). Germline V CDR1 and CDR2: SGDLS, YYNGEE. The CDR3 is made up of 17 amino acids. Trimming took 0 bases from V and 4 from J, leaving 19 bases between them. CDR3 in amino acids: CASSVEGGGQGGETQYF. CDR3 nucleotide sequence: TGTGCCAGCAGCGTAGAAGGCGGGGGCCAAGGAGGAGAGACCCAGTACTTC.

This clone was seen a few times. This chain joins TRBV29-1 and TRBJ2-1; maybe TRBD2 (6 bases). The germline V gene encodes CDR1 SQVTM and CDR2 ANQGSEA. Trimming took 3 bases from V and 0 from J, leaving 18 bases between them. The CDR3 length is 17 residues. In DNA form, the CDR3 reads TGCAGCGTTGACCCCCTGGGCGGGGCGAGCTCCTACAATGAGCAGTTCTTC. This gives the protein CSVDPLGGASSYNEQFF.

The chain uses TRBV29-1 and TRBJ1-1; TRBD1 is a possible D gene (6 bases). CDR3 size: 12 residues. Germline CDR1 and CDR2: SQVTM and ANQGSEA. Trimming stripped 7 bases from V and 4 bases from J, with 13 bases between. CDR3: CSGGGGGTEAFF. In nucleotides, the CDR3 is TGCAGCGGGGGGGGCGGGGGCACTGAAGCTTTCTTT.

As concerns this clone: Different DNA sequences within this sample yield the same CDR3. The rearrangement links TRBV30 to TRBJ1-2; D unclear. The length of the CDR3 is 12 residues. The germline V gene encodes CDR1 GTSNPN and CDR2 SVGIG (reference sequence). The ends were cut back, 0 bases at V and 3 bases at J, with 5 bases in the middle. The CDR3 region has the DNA TGTGCCTGGAGTGTCCTGGACTATGGCTACACCTTC. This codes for CAWSVLDYGYTF.

CDR3 residues: CASSQNMDTEAFF. As DNA, the CDR3 is TGTGCCAGCAGCCAAAACATGGACACTGAAGCTTTCTTT. The V call is TRBV14, the J call TRBJ1-1, with D uncertain. The CDR3 spans 13 residues. Germline CDR1 reads SGHDN; CDR2 reads FVKESK. V lost 2 bases to trimming and J lost 3 bases, with 7 bases between them.

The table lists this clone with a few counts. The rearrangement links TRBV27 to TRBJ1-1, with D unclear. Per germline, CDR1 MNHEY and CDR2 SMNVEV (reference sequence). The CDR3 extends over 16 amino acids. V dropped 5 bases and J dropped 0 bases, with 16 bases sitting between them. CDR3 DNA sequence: TGTGCCAGCAGTCGTCGAACCGGGAGACTGAACACTGAAGCTTTCTTT. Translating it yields CASSRRTGRLNTEAFF.

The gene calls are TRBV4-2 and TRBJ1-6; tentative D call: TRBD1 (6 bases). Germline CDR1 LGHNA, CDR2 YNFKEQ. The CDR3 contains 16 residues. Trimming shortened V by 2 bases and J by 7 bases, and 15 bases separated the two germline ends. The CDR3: CASSQTGPRGNSPLHF. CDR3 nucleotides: TGTGCCAGCAGCCAAACAGGGCCCCGGGGGAATTCACCCCTCCACTTT.